The 17 T cell receptor beta chains reported below all come from one sample, sequenced in a study of shared clonotypes between healthy human individuals. Sequenced by immunoSEQ multiplex PCR; TCRdb stores in-frame clones only, minus some. This sample yields 2 million to 2.5 million clones, of which roughly 95% are seen a single time; more than 0.95% belongs to the top ten. Naive-designated CD8 cells lacked CD45RO, were positively enriched for CCR7, and omitted terminally differentiated effector memory CD45RA+ cells. Material: naive CD8+ T cells sorted from blood. Receptor source: a young man in good health.

CDR3 protein: CASSDSNYEQYF. As DNA, the CDR3 is TGTGCCAGCAGTGACTCAAACTACGAGCAGTACTTC. V and J are TRBV6-1 and TRBJ2-7, with no clear D. The germline V and J ends were trimmed by 3 bases and 3 bases, with 6 bases remaining between them. This CDR3 has 12 residues. CDR1 MNHNS and CDR2 SASEGT come from the germline V gene.

The V gene is TRBV30, the J gene TRBJ2-3; 10 bases align to TRBD2. Germline V gene data show CDR1 as GTSNPN and CDR2 as SVGIG (reference sequence). This CDR3 spans 13 amino acids. The V gene end was trimmed by 4 bases and the J gene end by 4 bases; junction bases not matched to a gene: 2. CDR3 DNA: TGTGCCTGGACTAGCGGGAGTTCAGATACGCAGTATTTT. This encodes CAWTSGSSDTQYF.

The chain couples TRBV27 to TRBJ2-7, with D possibly TRBD1 on 5 matching bases. This CDR3 contains 14 residues. The V gene's germline CDR1 is MNHEY and CDR2 SMNVEV (reference sequence). Trimming cost V 5 bases and J 2 bases, with 13 bases left between them. CDR3 protein: CASSPTTVPYEQYF. The CDR3 DNA is TGTGCCAGCAGTCCCACGACAGTACCCTACGAGCAGTACTTC.

The chain uses TRBV21-1 and TRBJ1-5; the DNA was not used to check the table's D call, TRBD1. TRBV21-1 is listed as a pseudogene. CDR3 size: 15 residues. The CDR3 region has the DNA TGTGCCAGGCTCAACAGGGCTTATAGCAATCAGCCCCAGCATTTT. Protein product: CARLNRAYSNQPQHF.

This chain joins TRBV6-1 and TRBJ2-7; D is unresolved. CDR1 and CDR2 (germline): MNHNS, SASEGT. The ends were cut back, 5 bases at V and 6 bases at J, with 17 bases in the middle. This CDR3 contains 14 residues. The DNA for the CDR3 is TGTGCCAGCAGTCCCCGAGCCTTTCCTAGCGAGCAGTACTTC. Translation gives CASSPRAFPSEQYF.

The rearrangement links TRBV11-1 to TRBJ2-1; no definite D call. Germline V gives CDR1 SGHAT, CDR2 FQDESV (reference sequence). This CDR3 region has 14 residues. V gave up 2 bases and J gave up 5 bases, with 10 bases separating them. The CDR3 nucleotides are TGTGCCAGCAGCTTATCAAAACCAGACAATGAGCAGTTCTTC. Translation gives CASSLSKPDNEQFF.

The chain recombines TRBV9 with TRBJ1-5; 9 bases align to TRBD1. Germline CDR1 SGDLS, CDR2 YYNGEE. This CDR3 comprises 15 residues. The ends lost 3 bases at V and 3 bases at J; junction bases unmatched: 4. This chain's CDR3 is CASSGTGENNQPQHF. CDR3 DNA sequence: TGTGCCAGCAGCGGGACAGGGGAAAACAATCAGCCCCAGCATTTT.

The chain employs TRBV27 and TRBJ2-1; either TRBD1 or TRBD2 may fit D (5 bases each). Germline assignment: CDR1 MNHEY and CDR2 SMNVEV (reference sequence). Deletions cut 6 bases from V and 4 bases from J, with 13 bases between. The CDR3 loop spans 14 amino acids. CDR3 loop: CASSETGRYNEQFF. The CDR3 nucleotides read TGTGCCAGCAGCGAAACGGGACGGTACAATGAGCAGTTCTTC.

The chain joins TRBV18 to TRBJ1-5; D remains unclear. The CDR3 length is 17 residues. Germline V gene lookup returns CDR1 KGHSH and CDR2 LQKENI. Between the trimmed V and J ends, which lost 5 bases and 3 bases, there was a span of 20 bases. CDR3 DNA sequence: TGTGCCAGCTCATGCGTTACGTGGCAGCGACTCAATCAGCCCCAGCATTTT. Residues: CASSCVTWQRLNQPQHF.

This clone was found once. The gene calls are TRBV6-5 and TRBJ1-1; D might be TRBD1 (5 bases). The CDR3 extends over 14 amino acids. CDR1 MNHEY and CDR2 SVGAGI come from the germline V gene. The germline V and J ends were trimmed by 5 bases and 0 bases, with 10 bases remaining between them. This CDR3 reads CASSTRVLNTEAFF. The CDR3 DNA is TGTGCCAGCAGTACCAGGGTTCTGAACACTGAAGCTTTCTTT.

This chain connects TRBV5-1 to TRBJ1-2; D remains unclear. CDR1 and CDR2 from the germline V gene are SGHRS and YFSETQ. The CDR3 runs to 15 residues. V lost 0 bases and J 0 bases, leaving 9 bases between the germline ends. In DNA form, the CDR3 reads TGCGCCAGCAGCTTGGCCGGGCACGCTAACTATGGCTACACCTTC. This encodes CASSLAGHANYGYTF. Variable domain in full (rest from reference TRBV5-1 and TRBJ1-2): KAGVTQTPRYLIKTRGQQVTLSCSPISGHRSVSWYQQTPGQGLQFLFEYFSETQRNKGNFPGRFSGRQFSNSRSEMNVSTLELGDSALYLCASSLAGHANYGYTFGSGTRLTVV.

This sequence joins TRBV4-3 and TRBJ2-3; 14 positions agree with TRBD2. CDR1 is LGHNA, CDR2 YSLEER, per germline. This CDR3 spans 19 amino acids. The V segment lost 0 bases and the J segment 4 bases; nucleotides outside the gene matches: 9. CDR3 DNA sequence: TGCGCCAGCAGCCAAGAAGTCTTCGGGACTAGCGGGAGCGCAGATACGCAGTATTTT. The encoded protein is CASSQEVFGTSGSADTQYF.

The chain links TRBV7-9 to TRBJ2-7, with D possibly TRBD1 on 6 matching bases. The germline CDR1 and CDR2 sequences are SEHNR and FQNEAQ (reference sequence). The CDR3 spans 15 residues. The V end was cut by 5 bases, the J end by 1 base, with 15 bases between. CDR3 sequence: CASSPPSDRSYEQYF. Written as DNA, the CDR3 is TGTGCCAGCAGCCCCCCCTCGGACAGATCCTACGAGCAGTACTTC.

Details on this clone: The sample contains more than one DNA sequence encoding this CDR3. This chain uses TRBV6-5 with TRBJ1-2; D gene ambiguous. Trimming took off 0 bases at V and 0 bases at J, with 2 bases between the two ends. Germline CDR1 is MNHEY and CDR2 is SVGAGI. CDR3 length: 13 amino acids. The CDR3 DNA reads TGTGCCAGCAGTTACTCCGCTAACTATGGCTACACCTTC. Translating gives CASSYSANYGYTF.

The chain links TRBV13 to TRBJ2-1, with TRBD2 identical over 7 bases. The CDR3 runs 13 residues. Germline V gene sequence: CDR1 PRHDT, CDR2 FYEKMQ (reference sequence). J was trimmed by 9 bases and V by 0 bases; bases with no gene match: 2. For the CDR3, the DNA is TGTGCCAGCAGCTTAGGACCGGGAGGTGAGCAGTTCTTC. Amino acid sequence: CASSLGPGGEQFF.

This clone was seen once. This CDR3 is also generated by other DNA sequences in the sample. V usage is TRBV9 and J usage is TRBJ2-7; 9 nucleotides align to TRBD1. CDR1 SGDLS and CDR2 YYNGEE come from the germline V gene. Unmatched junction bases numbered 2, after V lost 0 bases and J lost 1 base. The length of the CDR3 is 15 residues. This CDR3 is CASSVEGQGSYEQYF. DNA for the CDR3: TGTGCCAGCAGCGTAGAGGGACAGGGTTCCTACGAGCAGTACTTC.

The chain uses TRBV30 and TRBJ1-1, with 7 nucleotides matching TRBD1. CDR3 length equals 11 residues. CDR1 GTSNPN and CDR2 SVGIG come from the germline V gene (reference sequence). Trimming at V came to 4 bases and at J to 7 bases, leaving 3 bases not matched to a gene. The CDR3 loop reads CAWIQGNEAFF. CDR3 sequence (DNA): TGTGCCTGGATACAGGGGAATGAAGCTTTCTTT.